This is a list of T cell receptor beta chains from one sample in a study of shared clonotypes between healthy human individuals. TCRdb's copy holds only in-frame clones and misses some; the assay was immunoSEQ multiplex PCR. The sample contains roughly 700,000 clones, roughly 70% of which appear only once. The sequenced sample consisted of memory CD4+ T cells sorted from blood. All receptors derive from a young woman in good health. CDR3s include the opening cysteine and the closing phenylalanine or tryptophan. D genes are given only for firm matches. Clone size is shown for a subset of rows, as once, few, many or a class of expanded clone.

TRBV19	15	NA	TRBD1	TRBJ2-4	TGTGCCAGTAGTGGACAGGGAATAGCCAAAAACATTCAGTACTTC	CASSGQGIAKNIQYF
TRBV18	15	once	NA	TRBJ2-3	TGTGCCAGCTCACCATTTGACAGTGACACAGATACGCAGTATTTT	CASSPFDSDTDTQYF
TRBV4-2	16	NA	NA	TRBJ1-5	TGTGCCAGCAGCCAAGGTGTCGGGGGGTTTGGTCAGCCCCAGCATTTT	CASSQGVGGFGQPQHF
TRBV29-1	13	NA	TRBD1	TRBJ2-5	TGCAGCGTCCACACAGGACAGGGGGAGACCCAGTACTTC	CSVHTGQGETQYF
TRBV5-6	16	many	TRBD1	TRBJ2-7	TGTGCCAGCAGCTTATCTCGCGGGACAGGAGGCTACGAGCAGTACTTC	CASSLSRGTGGYEQYF
TRBV25-1	15	few	TRBD2	TRBJ2-1	TGTGCCAGCAGTAGGACTAGCGGAACGTCCTATGAGCAGTTCTTC	CASSRTSGTSYEQFF
TRBV2	15	NA	TRBD2	TRBJ2-5	TGTGCCAGCTCTGAGATGGGACTAGTCCAAGAGACCCAGTACTTC	CASSEMGLVQETQYF
TRBV27	15	NA	NA	TRBJ2-2	TGTGCCAGCAGTCCCGGGACTTCGAACACCGGGGAGCTGTTTTTT	CASSPGTSNTGELFF
TRBV27	15	once	TRBD2	TRBJ2-7	TGTGCCAGCAGCCGCACTAGCGGGAGACCCTACGAGCAGTACTTC	CASSRTSGRPYEQYF
TRBV4-1	17	few	TRBD2	TRBJ2-7	TGCGCCAGCAGCCATCGTATGGGGAGCGGGAGGACCTACGAGCAGTACTTC	CASSHRMGSGRTYEQYF
TRBV7-8	20	NA	TRBD1	TRBJ2-1	TGTGCCAGCAGCCCCGAGTGGACAGGGAATTTGGTGGGAGGAAACAATGAGCAGTTCTTC	CASSPEWTGNLVGGNNEQFF
TRBV5-6	14	NA	NA	TRBJ1-2	TGTGCCAGCAGCTCCCGACACGCTAACTATGGCTACACCTTC	CASSSRHANYGYTF
TRBV28	11	NA	NA	TRBJ2-7	TGTGTACAGTCAGATACCTACGAGCAGTACTTC	CVQSDTYEQYF
TRBV7-9	14	NA	NA	TRBJ2-3	TGTGCCAGCACCTCCCGGGGTAGCACAGATACGCAGTATTTT	CASTSRGSTDTQYF
TRBV6-5	14	NA	TRBD1	TRBJ1-1	TGTGCCAGCAGACGGGACAGGGGGATCACTGAAGCTTTCTTT	CASRRDRGITEAFF
TRBV5-1	15	NA	TRBD2	TRBJ2-5	TGCGCCAGCGGGCCGGTTAGCGGGAGCTACGAGACCCAGTACTTC	CASGPVSGSYETQYF
TRBV5-4	15	few	NA	TRBJ2-1	TGTGCCAGCAGCTCCGCGGGAAAGTCCTACAATGAGCAGTTCTTC	CASSSAGKSYNEQFF
TRBV7-3	15	NA	NA	TRBJ1-2	TGCGCCAGCAGCCAACCCCCGACAGTTAATGGGGGCTACACCTTC	CASSQPPTVNGGYTF
TRBV27	15	NA	NA	TRBJ2-2	TGTGCCAGCAGTCCGCAGGGAGGAGTCACCGGGGAGCTGTTTTTT	CASSPQGGVTGELFF
TRBV11-2	16	NA	NA	TRBJ2-7	TGTGCCAGCAGGCCTCCGGGACTGGGGAGGTCCTACGAGCAGTACTTC	CASRPPGLGRSYEQYF
TRBV29-1	13	NA	TRBD1	TRBJ2-1	TGCAGCGTTGGGGGACAGGACTACAATGAGCAGTTCTTC	CSVGGQDYNEQFF
TRBV4-2	16	NA	TRBD2	TRBJ2-5	TGTGCCAGCAGCCAATCTAGCGGGAGGGCGGGAGAGACCCAGTACTTC	CASSQSSGRAGETQYF
TRBV2	13	once	NA	TRBJ2-5	TGTGCCAGCAAAGCCAGGGGAGGAGAGACCCAGTACTTC	CASKARGGETQYF
TRBV11-2	15	NA	NA	TRBJ1-1	TGTGCCAGCTCCAGGCGAGGGGCGGAGAACACTGAAGCTTTCTTT	CASSRRGAENTEAFF
TRBV19	13	NA	NA	TRBJ2-1	TGTGCCAGTAGTGCTAGTTCCTACAATGAGCAGTTCTTC	CASSASSYNEQFF
TRBV29-1	10	NA	NA	TRBJ1-1	TGCAGCGTTGGAAACACTGAAGCTTTCTTT	CSVGNTEAFF
TRBV9	14	NA	NA	TRBJ1-1	TGTGCCAGCAGCCCAAGTGAGCCGTACACTGAAGCTTTCTTT	CASSPSEPYTEAFF
TRBV5-6	13	NA	NA	TRBJ1-2	TGTGCCAGCAGCGGGGGACGGCTCCCCCCCTACACCTTC	CASSGGRLPPYTF
TRBV28	17	NA	TRBD1	TRBJ1-4	TGTGCCAGCAGTGCTCTCCCTGGGACAGGGCTCGATGAAAAACTGTTTTTT	CASSALPGTGLDEKLFF
TRBV11-2	17	NA	TRBD2	TRBJ2-7	TGTGCCAGCAGCTTCGGGACATCCTATAGCGGGAAGTACGAGCAGTACTTC	CASSFGTSYSGKYEQYF
TRBV27	16	NA	NA	TRBJ1-1	TGTGCCAGCAGCTTATCCTCGAGAGGGGGGAACACTGAAGCTTTCTTT	CASSLSSRGGNTEAFF
TRBV2	14	NA	NA	TRBJ1-4	TGTGCCACAGCAAGCTGGCAGTTTAATGAAAAACTGTTTTTT	CATASWQFNEKLFF
TRBV29-1	11	NA	NA	TRBJ2-7	TGCAGCGTTGGGGGTTCCTACGAGCAGTACTTC	CSVGGSYEQYF
TRBV29-1	14	few	NA	TRBJ2-1	TGCAGCGTTGAAACCGGAGTGGACAACAATGAGCAGTTCTTC	CSVETGVDNNEQFF
TRBV7-9	14	NA	NA	TRBJ2-4	TGTGCCACCTCCTTTTTGGGGGCTGGGAACATTCAGTACTTC	CATSFLGAGNIQYF
TRBV5-1	17	NA	TRBD2	TRBJ2-3	TGCGCCAGCAGCTTGGTGGCTAGCGGGAGTAGCACAGATACGCAGTATTTT	CASSLVASGSSTDTQYF
TRBV6-4	13	NA	TRBD2	TRBJ2-3	TGTGCCAGCAGCGGGACTAGTAGAGATACGCAGTATTTT	CASSGTSRDTQYF
TRBV14	14	NA	TRBD1	TRBJ2-7	TGTGCCAGCAGTACAGGGGTCCTCCCATACGAGCAGTACTTC	CASSTGVLPYEQYF
TRBV11-2	16	NA	NA	TRBJ2-2	TGTGCCAGCAGCTTAGTTTCGCAGGCGTACACCGGGGAGCTGTTTTTT	CASSLVSQAYTGELFF
TRBV18	14	NA	TRBD2	TRBJ2-7	TGTGCCAGCTCCGGCTCTCGGGAGGCGTACGAGCAGTACTTC	CASSGSREAYEQYF
TRBV11-2	15	NA	NA	TRBJ1-1	TGTGCCAGCAGCTTAGCGTCGGCAGCCAACACTGAAGCTTTCTTT	CASSLASAANTEAFF
TRBV5-1	16	NA	TRBD1	TRBJ2-7	TGCGCCAGCAGCTTGGTTCGGGACAGGAGCTCCTACGAGCAGTACTTC	CASSLVRDRSSYEQYF
TRBV19	14	few	NA	TRBJ2-5	TGTGCCAGTACTGTCACGGCATCTAAAGAGACCCAGTACTTC	CASTVTASKETQYF
TRBV7-9	13	NA	TRBD1	TRBJ1-1	TGTGCCAGCAGCCTTCTGACAGGGTCTGAAGCTTTCTTT	CASSLLTGSEAFF
TRBV29-1	17	NA	TRBD1	TRBJ2-5	TGCAGCGTTGAAAAGAACCCGGAACAGGGGGCTAGGGAGACCCAGTACTTC	CSVEKNPEQGARETQYF
TRBV7-6	19	NA	TRBD1	TRBJ2-5	TGTGCCAGCAGCCCCCGGAGAGTATTCGGGACAGAGATCCAAGAGACCCAGTACTTC	CASSPRRVFGTEIQETQYF